The present T cell receptor beta chain was sequenced within a study of blood T cells in healthy people across ages. The overall study: About one barcoded beta molecule per two T cells was the capture yield of template switching.

Per the germline V gene, CDR1 is DFQATT and CDR2 is SNEGSKA (reference sequence). Trimming cost V 5 bases and J 4 bases; bases outside gene matches: 8. The CDR3 has 15 amino acids. A second PCR, run for about 7 to 12 cycles, used a sample-barcoded 5' primer plus a J-beta primer mix. Unique molecular identifiers of 12 random nucleotides labeled each cDNA. TCRdb called the 5' RACE reads again in MiXCR, with one record for every CDR3 protein. The data hold roughly 570,000 distinct CDR3 sequences, with 27% observed a single time. Study-wide points: Whereas aged donors had fewer naive CD4+ cells, long-lived donors had more of them and higher diversity.

On this clonotype: Its antigen remains unknown.

Input material: blood. The chain links TRBV20-1 to TRBJ2-5, with 12 bases aligning to TRBD2. The receptor was derived from a woman in her 70s in good health. The CDR3 reads CSAPDRGLAGETQYF. CDR3 bases: TGCAGTGCTCCGGATCGGGGACTAGCGGGAGAGACCCAGTACTTC.